This T cell receptor beta chain was retrieved from a study of T cell responses to AZD1222 COVID-19 vaccine. This CDR3 contains 13 residues. V shed 5 bases and J shed 1 base, with 9 bases lying between them. Germline V gives CDR1 ENHRY, CDR2 SYGVKD. The repertoire was sequenced with immunoSEQ multiplex PCR; TCRdb's copy has only in-frame clones and lacks some. The table lists about 120,000 clones, around nine tenths of them singletons, with 2.4% in the top ten. Concerning this clone itself: Its antigen remains unknown.

Study outcomes and limitations: Spike-specific TCR breadth rose after two AZD1222 doses, and depth rose as well. Donors were largely white British and mainly female; clonal diversity was possibly underestimated.

The chain has TRBV10-3 and TRBJ2-7; D is ambiguous. This clonotype originated in an adult in good health. Sequencing used peripheral blood, obtained on day 0 of AZD1222 vaccination. The chain's CDR3 is CAISFSDSYEQYF. The CDR3 DNA follows: TGTGCCATCAGTTTCTCGGATTCCTACGAGCAGTACTTC.